This T cell receptor (beta chain) is drawn from a study of T cells after yellow fever vaccination. This clonotype has more than one count but fewer than ten. The antigen is not known. Whole-study results and caveats: A weaker but faster secondary response was observed, peaking on day 5 versus 15. Just a small share of clonotypes turned up in the CD4 compartment as well as the CD8 compartment. Most primary-vaccination clones recurred post-booster (just under 98% CD4, about 90% CD8).

The 5'RACE template-switching step produced TCR cDNA and added a universal primer site and UMIs. From the 5' RACE reads, TCRdb called clonotypes with MiXCR, one entry per CDR3 protein. Of some 320,000 distinct CDR3 sequences in the sample, about 4% were seen once. This CDR3 is 16 amino acids long. Germline V lookup: CDR1 SGHTA, CDR2 FQGNSA. The J segment lost 5 bases and the V segment lost 5 bases, leaving 10 bases of the junction unmatched. The starting material was PBMCs, obtained 5 days after the yellow fever booster vaccination. The receptor was isolated from a young man who received the YFV17D yellow fever vaccine. The V and J genes are TRBV7-2 and TRBJ2-2; 8 positions agree with TRBD2. The CDR3: CASSKSGGPTTGELFF. The CDR3, as DNA: TGTGCCAGCAGCAAGAGCGGGGGTCCAACAACCGGGGAGCTGTTTTTT.